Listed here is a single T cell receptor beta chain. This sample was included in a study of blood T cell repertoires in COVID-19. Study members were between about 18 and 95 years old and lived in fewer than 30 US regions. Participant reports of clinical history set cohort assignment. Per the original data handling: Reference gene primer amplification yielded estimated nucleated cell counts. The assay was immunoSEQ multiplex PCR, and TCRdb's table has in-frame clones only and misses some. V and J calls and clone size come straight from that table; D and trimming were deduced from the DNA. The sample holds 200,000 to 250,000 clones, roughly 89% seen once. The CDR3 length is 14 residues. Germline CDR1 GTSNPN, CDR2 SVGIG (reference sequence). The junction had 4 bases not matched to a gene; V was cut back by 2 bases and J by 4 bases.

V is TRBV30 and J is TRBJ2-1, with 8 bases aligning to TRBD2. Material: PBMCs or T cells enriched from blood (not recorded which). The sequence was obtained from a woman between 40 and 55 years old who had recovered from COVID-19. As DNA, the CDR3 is TGTGCCTGGAGTCTTAGCGGGGCTTACAATGAGCAGTTCTTC. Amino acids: CAWSLSGAYNEQFF.